These 31 T cell receptor beta chains share one sample of origin, sequenced in a study of blood T cell repertoires in COVID-19. Clones were sequenced by immunoSEQ multiplex PCR, and TCRdb holds only the in-frame ones, with some missing. The sample includes under 250,000 clones, approximately 86% seen only once; the top ten take 5.5%. Sequencing was done on a sample of peripheral blood. The origin of the receptors is a human donor in a cohort sampled during active COVID-19.

This clone has just a few counts. The chain couples TRBV16 to TRBJ2-7; D uncertain. The CDR3 has 12 residues. The germline V gene has CDR1 KGHSY and CDR2 FQNENV. V was cut by 3 bases and J by 3 bases, with 6 bases left in between. CDR3 loop: CASSQFLYEQYF. The CDR3 nucleotides read TGTGCCAGCAGCCAGTTCCTCTACGAGCAGTACTTC.

The rearrangement joins TRBV5-1 to TRBJ2-7; no firm D call. V was shortened by 3 bases and J by 5 bases, with 9 bases between the two germline ends. Germline CDR1 is SGHRS and CDR2 is YFSETQ. The CDR3 runs 12 residues. CDR3 protein: CASSSSTDEQYF. The CDR3 coding sequence is TGCGCCAGCAGCTCCTCTACCGACGAGCAGTACTTC. Full variable domain (remainder filled in from reference TRBV5-1 and TRBJ2-7): KAGVTQTPRYLIKTRGQQVTLSCSPISGHRSVSWYQQTPGQGLQFLFEYFSETQRNKGNFPGRFSGRQFSNSRSEMNVSTLELGDSALYLCASSSSTDEQYFGPGTRLTVT.

The gene calls are TRBV11-2 and TRBJ2-3; 14 bases align to TRBD2. This CDR3 region has 16 residues. V was pared by 6 bases and J by 6 bases, with 8 bases of the junction left unmatched. The germline V gene encodes CDR1 SGHAT and CDR2 FQNNGV. The CDR3 spells CASRWGLAGVGDTQYF. CDR3 coding DNA: TGTGCCAGCAGATGGGGACTAGCGGGAGTGGGGGATACGCAGTATTTT.

The chain recombines TRBV5-1 with TRBJ2-2; perhaps TRBD1 as D (5 bases). Between the trimmed V and J ends, which lost 0 bases and 7 bases, there was a span of 10 bases. The CDR3 has 14 residues. The germline V gene encodes CDR1 SGHRS and CDR2 YFSETQ. CDR3 sequence: CASSLEGFNGELFF. CDR3 DNA sequence: TGCGCCAGCAGCTTGGAGGGGTTTAACGGGGAGCTGTTTTTT. Using reference TRBV5-1 and TRBJ2-2 for the parts outside the CDR3, the full variable domain is KAGVTQTPRYLIKTRGQQVTLSCSPISGHRSVSWYQQTPGQGLQFLFEYFSETQRNKGNFPGRFSGRQFSNSRSEMNVSTLELGDSALYLCASSLEGFNGELFFGEGSRLTVL.

This clone has a single count. Other DNA sequences in the same sample also yield this CDR3. The chain joins TRBV19 to TRBJ1-5, with 8 bases matching TRBD1. The CDR3 is 14 amino acids. Germline values: CDR1 LNHDA, CDR2 SQIVND (reference sequence). V shed 5 bases, J shed 4 bases, and the junction held 4 bases outside the gene matches. The DNA for the CDR3 is TGTGCCAGTAGTTTAACAGGGGGGAATCAGCCCCAGCATTTT. Encoded protein: CASSLTGGNQPQHF.

V and J are TRBV6-6 and TRBJ1-2; D gene ambiguous. The CDR3 length is 13 residues. Germline V gene sequence: CDR1 MNHNY, CDR2 SVGAGI (reference sequence). V gave up 7 bases and J gave up 8 bases, with 17 bases separating them. The CDR3 is CASTSESKRGYTF. CDR3 DNA sequence: TGTGCCAGCACGTCGGAGTCCAAGAGGGGCTACACCTTC.

The gene calls are TRBV29-1 and TRBJ2-5, with a tentative D call TRBD2 (5 bases). CDR3 size: 11 residues. Germline CDR1 is SQVTM and CDR2 is ANQGSEA. V gave up 4 bases and J gave up 7 bases, with 10 bases separating them. For the CDR3, the DNA is TGCAGCGTTGCGGGGTCGGGGACCCAGTACTTC. It specifies CSVAGSGTQYF.

This clone was seen a handful of times. The CDR3 nucleotides read TGCGCCAGCAGCTTCTCCGGGACAGGGAGCACAGATACGCAGTATTTT. Its translation is CASSFSGTGSTDTQYF. J is TRBJ2-3 and V is TRBV5-1, with 9 nucleotides matching TRBD1. CDR1 is SGHRS and CDR2 is YFSETQ in the germline V gene. The CDR3 is 16 amino acids. J gave up 0 bases and V 2 bases, and 4 bases lay outside the gene matches.

The chain couples TRBV27 to TRBJ2-1; TRBD2 matches at 11 bases. The CDR3 has 15 amino acids. J lost 6 bases, V lost 5 bases, and 6 bases had no gene match. Germline CDR1 MNHEY, CDR2 SMNVEV (reference sequence). As DNA, the CDR3 is TGTGCCAGCAGTGCACCGGGACTAGCGGTCAATGAGCAGTTCTTC. Translated: CASSAPGLAVNEQFF.

This rearrangement joins TRBV21-1 to TRBJ2-1; TRBD2, the table's D call, was not compared with the DNA. TRBV21-1 represents a pseudogene. CDR3 length: 19 residues. The CDR3 protein is CASSTWRTFPGRGYNEQFF. Here the CDR3 DNA reads TGTGCCAGCAGCACTTGGAGGACCTTCCCGGGGCGGGGCTACAATGAGCAGTTCTTC.

The chain links TRBV6-1 to TRBJ2-7, with D possibly TRBD2 on 5 matching bases. The CDR3 loop spans 14 amino acids. Per the germline V gene, CDR1 is MNHNS and CDR2 is SASEGT. V shed 2 bases and J shed 5 bases, with 13 bases lying between them. CDR3 loop: CASSERRTWDEQYF. CDR3 nucleotide sequence: TGTGCCAGCAGTGAACGAAGGACTTGGGACGAGCAGTACTTC.

This clone was observed a single time. This chain links TRBV28 with TRBJ2-1; 12 bases align to TRBD2. This CDR3 is 14 amino acids long. The V and J ends lost 6 bases and 10 bases, in that order; junction bases with no gene match: 7. Germline loops: CDR1 MDHEN, CDR2 SYDVKM. CDR3 protein: CASRLAGGPREQFF. DNA of the CDR3: TGTGCCAGCAGGCTAGCGGGAGGGCCGAGGGAGCAGTTCTTC.

This clone was recorded only once. The genes are TRBV7-2 and TRBJ1-5; TRBD1 might be the D (5 bases). Germline CDR1 is SGHTA and CDR2 is FQGNSA. Trimming took 1 base from V and 2 from J, leaving 6 bases between them. CDR3 size: 14 residues. The CDR3, as DNA: TGTGCCAGCAGCTTAGGCAGGGGCAATCAGCCCCAGCATTTT. Protein product: CASSLGRGNQPQHF.

The genes are TRBV7-2 and TRBJ2-3; D ambiguous. The CDR3 spans 14 residues. Germline CDR1 reads SGHTA; CDR2 reads FQGNSA. Between the trimmed V and J ends, which lost 5 bases and 2 bases, there was a span of 11 bases. CDR3: CASSPAQTTDTQYF. The CDR3 bases are TGTGCCAGCAGCCCCGCACAAACCACAGATACGCAGTATTTT. Looking up the rest from reference TRBV7-2 and TRBJ2-3 gives the full variable domain: GAGVSQSPSNKVTEKGKDVELRCDPISGHTALYWYRQSLGQGLEFLIYFQGNSAPDKSGLPSDRFSAERTGGSVSTLTIQRTQQEDSAVYLCASSPAQTTDTQYFGPGTRLTVL.

CDR3 residues: CASSAYLGLAGKETQYF. The CDR3 DNA reads as TGTGCCAGCAGCGCATACTTGGGACTAGCGGGAAAAGAGACCCAGTACTTC. The rearrangement uses TRBV9 and TRBJ2-5; the match to TRBD2 covers 13 bases. The CDR3 sequence is 17 residues long. Germline loops: CDR1 SGDLS, CDR2 YYNGEE. With 3 bases clipped from V and 3 bases from J, the junction kept 8 bases outside the gene matches.

V and J are TRBV15 and TRBJ2-1; 10 bases line up with TRBD1. With 2 bases clipped from V and 9 bases from J, the junction kept 13 bases outside the gene matches. Germline V gene sequence: CDR1 LNHNV, CDR2 YYDKDF (reference sequence). The CDR3 is 17 amino acids. In nucleotides, the CDR3 is TGTGCCACCAGCAGACTTCGCACGGGACAGGGGAGGGGTGAGCAGTTCTTC. Translation: CATSRLRTGQGRGEQFF.

This clone was observed at least ten times. The CDR3, as DNA: TGTGCCATCAGTGAACCCAGGGGATCGGGAAATTCACCCCTCCACTTT. Its translation: CAISEPRGSGNSPLHF. V gene TRBV10-3 combines with J gene TRBJ1-6; TRBD1 might be the D (6 bases). CDR3 length equals 16 residues. The V gene lost 3 bases and the J gene lost 7 bases, with 16 bases spanning the gap. Germline-derived CDR1 and CDR2 are ENHRY and SYGVKD.

V and J are TRBV19 and TRBJ1-6, with D perhaps TRBD1 (6 bases). CDR3 length: 16 residues. Germline V gene sequence: CDR1 LNHDA, CDR2 SQIVND (reference sequence). Trimming left V 4 bases short and J 3 bases short, with 13 bases between. CDR3 nucleotide sequence: TGTGCCAGTAGTACGGACAGTTACCTCTATAATTCACCCCTCCACTTT. Translating it yields CASSTDSYLYNSPLHF.

V is TRBV28 and J is TRBJ1-6, with D possibly being TRBD1 (5 bases). Trimming took off 2 bases at V and 7 bases at J, with 18 bases between the two ends. CDR1 MDHEN and CDR2 SYDVKM come from the germline V gene. The CDR3 totals 17 residues. The CDR3, as DNA: TGTGCCAGCAGTTTAGGGTTGGACACCTCAGGCAATTCACCCCTCCACTTT. Translation: CASSLGLDTSGNSPLHF.

Comments on this clone: The sample carries other DNA sequences with the same CDR3. V gene TRBV5-1 combines with J gene TRBJ2-1; D is possibly TRBD2 (5 bases). Germline values: CDR1 SGHRS, CDR2 YFSETQ. The CDR3 runs to 15 residues. V dropped 2 bases and J dropped 0 bases, with 9 bases sitting between them. The CDR3 loop reads CASSLSGSSYNEQFF. CDR3 coding DNA: TGCGCCAGCAGCTTATCGGGGAGCTCCTACAATGAGCAGTTCTTC.

Regarding this clone: In the same sample, other DNA sequences code for this CDR3. V and J are TRBV18 and TRBJ1-2; D ambiguous. The germline CDR1 and CDR2 sequences are KGHSH and LQKENI. With 2 bases removed from V and 0 bases from J, the gap between germline ends came to 7 bases. This CDR3 has 14 residues. DNA of the CDR3: TGTGCCAGCTCACCAACGGGAGCTAACTATGGCTACACCTTC. Translating gives CASSPTGANYGYTF.

This chain connects TRBV6-4 to TRBJ2-3, with no clear D. CDR3 length: 15 residues. CDR1 is MRHNA and CDR2 is SNTAGT in the germline V gene. V lost 2 bases, J lost 2 bases, and 11 bases lay in between. CDR3 loop: CASSDGLTHTDTQYF. CDR3 DNA sequence: TGTGCCAGCAGTGACGGCCTCACCCACACAGATACGCAGTATTTT.

This chain joins TRBV5-5 and TRBJ1-2, with 7 bases fitting TRBD1. Per germline, CDR1 SGHKS and CDR2 YYEKEE (reference sequence). Losses at the gene ends were 4 bases for V and 6 bases for J; bases not matched to a gene: 12. This CDR3 has 15 residues. CDR3 sequence: CASSPVLPTGDGYTF. Written as DNA, the CDR3 is TGTGCCAGCAGCCCAGTATTACCCACAGGGGATGGCTACACCTTC.

The V call is TRBV5-4, the J call TRBJ1-6; 11 bases are a match to TRBD1. Germline V lookup: CDR1 SGHNT, CDR2 YYREEE (reference sequence). The CDR3 has 15 amino acids. The V gene end was trimmed by 4 bases and the J gene end by 9 bases; junction bases not matched to a gene: 6. In DNA, the CDR3 is TGTGCCAGCAGCCCAGTGGGGACAGGGGGTTCACCCCTCCACTTT. Amino acids: CASSPVGTGGSPLHF.

J is TRBJ2-2 and V is TRBV9, with TRBD2 as a possible D gene (6 bases). The germline V gene encodes CDR1 SGDLS and CDR2 YYNGEE. The CDR3 totals 15 residues. The V and J ends lost 4 bases and 0 bases respectively, with 10 bases between them. The CDR3 reads CASSLLASNTGELFF. The CDR3 region has the DNA TGTGCCAGCAGCTTGCTAGCGTCGAACACCGGGGAGCTGTTTTTT. Variable domain in full (rest from reference TRBV9 and TRBJ2-2): DSGVTQTPKHLITATGQRVTLRCSPRSGDLSVYWYQQSLDQGLQFLIQYYNGEERAKGNILERFSAQQFPDLHSELNLSSLELGDSALYFCASSLLASNTGELFFGEGSRLTVL.

V is TRBV2 and J is TRBJ2-7; no firm D call. CDR3 length equals 14 residues. The V gene lost 1 base and the J gene lost 0 bases, with 7 bases spanning the gap. CDR1 and CDR2 (germline): SNHLY, FYNNEI. CDR3 loop: CASSEGRLSYEQYF. The DNA of the CDR3 is TGTGCCAGCAGTGAAGGCAGGCTCTCCTACGAGCAGTACTTC. The whole variable domain, remainder taken from reference TRBV2 and TRBJ2-7, is EPEVTQTPSHQVTQMGQEVILRCVPISNHLYFYWYRQILGQKVEFLVSFYNNEISEKSEIFDDQFSVERPDGSNFTLKIRSTKLEDSAMYFCASSEGRLSYEQYFGPGTRLTVT.

V usage is TRBV10-3 and J usage is TRBJ2-2, with D tentatively TRBD1 (5 bases). The CDR3 is 15 amino acids. V lost 5 bases and J lost 0, with 10 bases in between. The germline V gene has CDR1 ENHRY and CDR2 SYGVKD. Here the CDR3 reads CAISRQPTNTGELFF. The CDR3 nucleotides are TGTGCCATCAGTAGACAGCCTACGAACACCGGGGAGCTGTTTTTT.

J is TRBJ2-7 and V is TRBV3-1 (or the pseudogene TRBV3-2); TRBD1 agrees at 7 bases. CDR1 is LGHDT, CDR2 YNNKEL, per germline (reference sequence). V lost 1 base to trimming and J lost 3 bases; unmatched junction nucleotides: 3. The CDR3 sequence is 14 residues long. DNA of the CDR3: TGTGCCAGCAGCCAAGGGGACAGACTCTACGAGCAGTACTTC. Amino acids: CASSQGDRLYEQYF.

In DNA form, the CDR3 reads TGCAGCGTCAACATACCGGGACAGGGGGCTTCTGGGGCCAACGTCCTGACTTTC. The encoded protein is CSVNIPGQGASGANVLTF. The rearrangement links TRBV29-1 to TRBJ2-6; 12 nucleotides align to TRBD1. CDR1 SQVTM and CDR2 ANQGSEA come from the germline V gene. The V segment lost 6 bases and the J segment 1 base; nucleotides outside the gene matches: 10. The CDR3 runs 18 residues.

This chain links TRBV6-5 with TRBJ1-3, with unresolved D. V shed 2 bases and J shed 0 bases, with 8 bases lying between them. The CDR3 consists of 15 residues. Germline lookup yields CDR1 MNHEY and CDR2 SVGAGI. CDR3 in DNA: TGTGCCAGCAGTTACCAAGTCGGCTCTGGAAACACCATATATTTT. Translating it yields CASSYQVGSGNTIYF.

The V call is TRBV5-1, the J call TRBJ1-1; the D gene is possibly TRBD1 (5 bases). Trimming took off 2 bases at V and 4 bases at J, with 15 bases between the two ends. The CDR3 is 15 amino acids. Germline assignment: CDR1 SGHRS and CDR2 YFSETQ. The CDR3 region has the DNA TGCGCCAGCAGCTTCGGGCTCCCCGACAGCACTGAAGCTTTCTTT. Translated, it gives CASSFGLPDSTEAFF.